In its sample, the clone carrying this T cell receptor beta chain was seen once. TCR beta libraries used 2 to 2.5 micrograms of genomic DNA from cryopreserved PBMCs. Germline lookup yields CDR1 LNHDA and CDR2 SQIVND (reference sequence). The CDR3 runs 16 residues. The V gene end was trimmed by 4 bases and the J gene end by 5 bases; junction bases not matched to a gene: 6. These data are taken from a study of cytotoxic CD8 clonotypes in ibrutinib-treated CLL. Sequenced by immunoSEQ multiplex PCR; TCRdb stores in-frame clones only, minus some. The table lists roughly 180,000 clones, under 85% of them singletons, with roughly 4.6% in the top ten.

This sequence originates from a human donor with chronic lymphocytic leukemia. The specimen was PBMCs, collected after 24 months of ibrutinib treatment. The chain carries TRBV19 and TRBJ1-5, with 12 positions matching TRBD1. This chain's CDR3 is CASSSRDRGQYQPQHF. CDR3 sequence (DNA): TGTGCCAGTAGTAGCCGGGACAGGGGGCAATATCAGCCCCAGCATTTT.